This T cell receptor beta chain was captured by sequencing in a study of beta chain features in type 1 diabetes. Across the study: The examined sorted cells totaled fewer than 110,000,000 across samples.

Since all of the isolated RNA was reverse transcribed, expressed TCRB transcripts were what got sequenced. Data came from immunoSEQ multiplex PCR; TCRdb stores just in-frame clones and leaves some out. The sample lists about 5,400 clones, roughly three quarters occurring once. The trim removed 6 bases at V and 0 bases at J, leaving 8 bases unmatched. This CDR3 contains 16 residues. Germline values: CDR1 MNHNY, CDR2 SVGAGI (reference sequence). V usage is TRBV6-6 and J usage is TRBJ1-3, with 7 bases aligning to TRBD1. Sequencing was performed on Tregs from blood. The receptor was derived from a man aged 18 to 30 in good health. The CDR3 region is CASSRGAVSSGNTIYF. For the CDR3, the DNA is TGTGCCAGCAGCAGGGGGGCCGTGAGCTCTGGAAACACCATATATTTT.